The T cell receptor (beta chain) described here comes from a study of cytomegalovirus exposure and HLA in healthy donors. Study context: A prior study identified approximately 120 million unique TCR beta sequences from 190 million or so T cells. Regarding the study as a whole: Among donors in an Asian-associated ancestry cluster, a later analysis reportedly found fewer N-insertions than the approximately 670-donor mean. Earlier analysis found most TCR beta V segments productive about 87% or about 30% of the time.

Researchers ran the PCR with 60 Vbeta and 13 Jbeta primers. The assay was immunoSEQ multiplex PCR, and TCRdb's table has in-frame clones only and misses some. The sample records about 160,000 clones, roughly 82% being singletons. V was shortened by 3 bases and J by 0 bases, with 22 bases between the two germline ends. The CDR3 covers 19 residues. Germline-derived CDR1 and CDR2 are LGHNT and FRNRAP. Comments on this clone: The antigen is undetermined.

The specimen sequenced was PBMCs. The genes are TRBV12-5 and TRBJ2-3; the D gene is possibly TRBD2 (7 bases). The clonotype originates from a girl aged 10-17 years in good health and CMV-seropositive. The CDR3 nucleotides read TGTGCTAGTGGTTTCACCTCGGGGGGCGGGAGACCGAGCACAGATACGCAGTATTTT. Encoded protein: CASGFTSGGGRPSTDTQYF.